Listed here are 26 T cell receptor beta chains from one sample, sequenced in a study of graft-versus-host responses after intestinal transplantation. The repertoire was sequenced with immunoSEQ multiplex PCR; TCRdb's copy has only in-frame clones and lacks some. The data show over 55,000 clones, about 90% seen once. These receptors' targets are unknown. The source material was unstimulated CD8+ T cells sorted from spleen or lymph node cells, sampled before intestinal transplant. These receptor sequences come from a human donor who received an intestinal transplant.

The DNA for the CDR3 is TGTGCCAGCAGCCTTATGGGCGGGGACATTCAGTACTTC. Protein sequence: CASSLMGGDIQYF. V is TRBV7-3 and J is TRBJ2-4, with D possibly matching TRBD2 (6 bases). Germline CDR1 is SGHTA and CDR2 is FQGTGA. This CDR3 comprises 13 residues. V shed 5 bases and J shed 8 bases, with 13 bases lying between them.

This chain joins TRBV27 and TRBJ1-4; D gene uncertain. The CDR3 runs 13 residues. V lost 7 bases and J 3 bases, leaving 9 bases between the germline ends. CDR1 and CDR2 from the germline V gene are MNHEY and SMNVEV (reference sequence). The DNA of the CDR3 is TGTGCCAGCACCACGGGTGCTAATGAAAAACTGTTTTTT. Translated: CASTTGANEKLFF. Combining the CDR3 with reference TRBV27 and TRBJ1-4 gives the whole variable domain EAQVTQNPRYLITVTGKKLTVTCSQNMNHEYMSWYRQDPGLGLRQIYYSMNVEVTDKGDVPEGYKVSRKEKRNFPLILESPSPNQTSLYFCASTTGANEKLFFGSGTQLSVL.

CDR3 coding DNA: TGTGCCAGCAGCCTGACAGGGGGTGGTATTAATGAGCAGTTCTTC. Its protein is CASSLTGGGINEQFF. The rearrangement joins TRBV7-3 to TRBJ2-1; 9 nucleotides align to TRBD1. V lost 5 bases to trimming and J lost 7 bases; unmatched junction nucleotides: 9. The CDR3 consists of 15 residues. Germline loops: CDR1 SGHTA, CDR2 FQGTGA.

This chain joins TRBV9 and TRBJ2-1; 12 bases are shared with TRBD2. Germline V CDR1 and CDR2: SGDLS, YYNGEE. With V trimmed by 3 bases and J by 5 bases, 0 bases remained unmatched. The CDR3 is made up of 14 amino acids. For the CDR3, the DNA is TGTGCCAGCAGCGGGACTAGCGGGGACAATGAGCAGTTCTTC. Protein: CASSGTSGDNEQFF.

The V call is TRBV4-1, the J call TRBJ2-2; D not resolved. Germline CDR1 reads MGHRA; CDR2 reads YSYEKL. The CDR3 spans 18 residues. The V end was cut by 3 bases, the J end by 6 bases, with 23 bases between. Written as DNA, the CDR3 is TGCGCCAGCAGCCACCCTAAGGAACAGCCTTACCTCTCCGGGGAGCTGTTTTTT. Translated: CASSHPKEQPYLSGELFF.

This clone has only one observation. The chain carries TRBV19 and TRBJ1-5; D is perhaps TRBD1 (5 bases). Deletions cut 5 bases from V and 4 bases from J, with 6 bases between. CDR3 length: 12 amino acids. Germline lookup yields CDR1 LNHDA and CDR2 SQIVND (reference sequence). CDR3 sequence (DNA): TGTGCCAGTAGTCCAGGGAATCAGCCCCAGCATTTT. As protein: CASSPGNQPQHF.

This chain connects TRBV4-1 to TRBJ2-7; TRBD2 is a possible D gene (5 bases). Germline V CDR1 and CDR2: MGHRA, YSYEKL. The CDR3 loop spans 14 amino acids. Trimming left V 8 bases short and J 6 bases short, with 20 bases between. The CDR3 here is CASAPEQTTREQYF. The CDR3 DNA sequence: TGCGCCAGCGCACCCGAGCAGACTACTCGCGAGCAGTACTTC.

This chain uses TRBV5-8 with TRBJ1-2; D perhaps matches TRBD1 (5 bases). Between the trimmed V and J ends, which lost 5 bases and 7 bases, there was a span of 18 bases. The CDR3 runs to 14 residues. Germline assignment: CDR1 SGHTS and CDR2 YDEGEE. CDR3 in amino acids: CASRLFDLGAGYTF. CDR3 DNA sequence: TGTGCCAGCAGGCTGTTTGATCTTGGGGCTGGCTACACCTTC.

The rearrangement uses TRBV9 and TRBJ2-1, with 9 bases identical to TRBD1. The ends lost 4 bases at V and 8 bases at J; junction bases unmatched: 25. The germline gives CDR1 SGDLS, CDR2 YYNGEE. The CDR3 covers 20 residues. CDR3 region: CASSRRGQGFVGKWRDEQFF. The CDR3 DNA sequence: TGTGCCAGCAGCAGACGGGGACAGGGATTCGTGGGGAAATGGAGGGATGAGCAGTTCTTC.

The chain links TRBV7-9 to TRBJ2-4; 7 positions match TRBD1. The CDR3 has 14 residues. V shed 5 bases and J 9 bases; nucleotides not matched to a gene: 10. The germline CDR1 and CDR2 sequences are SEHNR and FQNEAQ (reference sequence). Here the CDR3 reads CASSRDSNQAIQYF. Written as DNA, the CDR3 is TGTGCCAGCAGCCGGGACAGTAACCAGGCCATTCAGTACTTC.

This chain connects TRBV7-9 to TRBJ2-5, with D possibly TRBD2 on 5 matching bases. Germline V gene sequence: CDR1 SEHNR, CDR2 FQNEAQ (reference sequence). CDR3 length equals 13 residues. V gave up 5 bases and J gave up 5 bases, with 12 bases separating them. The CDR3 loop is CASSPPSRETQYF. The CDR3 DNA reads as TGTGCCAGCAGCCCCCCTAGCCGGGAGACCCAGTACTTC. Complete variable domain (other parts from reference TRBV7-9 and TRBJ2-5): DTGVSQNPRHKITKRGQNVTFRCDPISEHNRLYWYRQTLGQGPEFLTYFQNEAQLEKSRLLSDRFSAERPKGSFSTLEIQRTEQGDSAMYLCASSPPSRETQYFGPGTRLLVL.

This chain joins TRBV2 and TRBJ2-2; 7 positions match TRBD1. J gave up 6 bases and V 6 bases, and 13 bases lay outside the gene matches. This CDR3 comprises 16 residues. From germline, CDR1 is SNHLY and CDR2 FYNNEI. CDR3 in amino acids: CASSDTPNTGAGELFF. The CDR3 DNA reads TGTGCCAGCAGCGACACCCCGAATACAGGGGCCGGGGAGCTGTTTTTT.

The chain uses TRBV2 and TRBJ1-5; no firm D call. The germline V and J ends were trimmed by 3 bases and 6 bases, with 6 bases remaining between them. Per germline, CDR1 SNHLY and CDR2 FYNNEI. This CDR3 has 12 amino acids. CDR3: CASSEYGQPQHF. The CDR3 coding sequence is TGTGCCAGCAGTGAGTACGGTCAGCCCCAGCATTTT.

The chain is built from TRBV5-5 and TRBJ1-4, with D possibly TRBD1 on 5 matching bases. CDR1 is SGHKS and CDR2 is YYEKEE in the germline V gene (reference sequence). CDR3 size: 16 residues. V was cut by 3 bases and J by 7 bases, with 19 bases left in between. As DNA, the CDR3 is TGTGCCAGCAGCTCCCTCTTCAGGGCCCCGGCTGAAAAACTGTTTTTT. It translates to CASSSLFRAPAEKLFF. The full variable domain, its missing parts supplied by reference TRBV5-5 and TRBJ1-4, is DAGVTQSPTHLIKTRGQQVTLRCSPISGHKSVSWYQQVLGQGPQFIFQYYEKEERGRGNFPDRFSARQFPNYSSELNVNALLLGDSALYLCASSSLFRAPAEKLFFGSGTQLSVL.

The J gene is TRBJ2-7, the V gene TRBV5-5, with D tentatively TRBD1 (6 bases). CDR1 is SGHKS, CDR2 YYEKEE, per germline (reference sequence). V lost 4 bases, J lost 2 bases, and 13 bases lay in between. This CDR3 contains 14 residues. CDR3 sequence (DNA): TGTGCCAGCAGCCAGGCCGGGACAACCTACGAGCAGTACTTC. As protein: CASSQAGTTYEQYF. The variable domain in full, with the rest retrieved from reference TRBV5-5 and TRBJ2-7, is DAGVTQSPTHLIKTRGQQVTLRCSPISGHKSVSWYQQVLGQGPQFIFQYYEKEERGRGNFPDRFSARQFPNYSSELNVNALLLGDSALYLCASSQAGTTYEQYFGPGTRLTVT.

The DNA of the CDR3 is TGTGCCAGCAGTCCTCGTATAGCCGCTTGGCAGTACTTC. Translation: CASSPRIAAWQYF. V and J are TRBV6-5 and TRBJ2-7, with D unresolved. Trimming cost V 5 bases and J 9 bases, with 17 bases left between them. Germline V CDR1 and CDR2: MNHEY, SVGAGI. The length of the CDR3 is 13 residues.

The chain links TRBV5-6 to TRBJ1-1; D not resolved. CDR3 length: 14 amino acids. Germline CDR1 SGHDT, CDR2 YYEEEE. With 3 bases removed from V and 6 bases from J, the gap between germline ends came to 15 bases. The CDR3 loop reads CASSWRGSDSEAFF. The CDR3 bases are TGTGCCAGCAGCTGGCGGGGTTCCGACTCTGAAGCTTTCTTT. Using reference TRBV5-6 and TRBJ1-1 for the parts outside the CDR3, the full variable domain is DAGVTQSPTHLIKTRGQQVTLRCSPKSGHDTVSWYQQALGQGPQFIFQYYEEEERQRGNFPDRFSGHQFPNYSSELNVNALLLGDSALYLCASSWRGSDSEAFFGQGTRLTVV.

The gene calls are TRBV27 and TRBJ2-7, with TRBD1 matching 8 bases. Germline trimming cut 0 bases from V and 4 bases from J; bases unmatched to any gene: 5. CDR3 size: 15 residues. Germline V gene sequence: CDR1 MNHEY, CDR2 SMNVEV (reference sequence). The CDR3 sequence: CASSLSVTGVYEQYF. The CDR3 nucleotides are TGTGCCAGCAGTTTATCTGTGACAGGGGTGTACGAGCAGTACTTC.

This clone turned up a few times. The chain carries TRBV2 and TRBJ1-1, with 8 nucleotides matching TRBD1. In germline, CDR1 is SNHLY, CDR2 FYNNEI. The CDR3 has 15 amino acids. Losses at the gene ends were 6 bases for V and 2 bases for J; bases not matched to a gene: 8. CDR3 nucleotide sequence: TGTGCCAGCAGGGATCAACAGGGGGTAAACACTGAAGCTTTCTTT. This gives the protein CASRDQQGVNTEAFF.

The chain combines TRBV5-8 with TRBJ1-1; a weak D match, TRBD1 (6 bases). This CDR3 spans 14 amino acids. CDR1 and CDR2 (germline): SGHTS, YDEGEE. Trimming removed 3 bases at V and 1 base at J, with 10 bases between. Here the CDR3 DNA reads TGTGCCAGCAGCTCAGGACAGCCGAACACTGAAGCTTTCTTT. This encodes CASSSGQPNTEAFF.

The sample holds one count of this clone. This chain's CDR3 is CASSQQGAWEKLFF. In nucleotides, the CDR3 is TGTGCCAGCAGTCAACAGGGGGCTTGGGAAAAACTGTTTTTT. The chain employs TRBV27 and TRBJ1-4; 9 bases are a match to TRBD1. J was trimmed by 8 bases and V by 5 bases; bases with no gene match: 6. This CDR3 has 14 residues. Germline CDR1 and CDR2: MNHEY and SMNVEV (reference sequence).

The J gene is TRBJ2-1, the V gene TRBV6-5, with TRBD1 matching 7 bases. J gave up 7 bases and V 7 bases, and 13 bases lay outside the gene matches. Germline V lookup: CDR1 MNHEY, CDR2 SVGAGI. The length of the CDR3 is 15 residues. The CDR3 DNA sequence: TGTGCCAGCACAGGAACCGGGACAGCGGTGAATGAGCAGTTCTTC. This sequence encodes CASTGTGTAVNEQFF.

This sequence joins TRBV19 and TRBJ1-2; 9 bases agree with TRBD1. Losses at the gene ends were 7 bases for V and 5 bases for J; bases not matched to a gene: 8. The CDR3 loop spans 14 amino acids. The V gene's germline CDR1 is LNHDA and CDR2 SQIVND (reference sequence). In DNA, the CDR3 is TGTGCCAGTACCCCGACAGGGGGGACTTATGGCTACACCTTC. It encodes CASTPTGGTYGYTF. The whole variable domain, remainder taken from reference TRBV19 and TRBJ1-2, is DGGITQSPKYLFRKEGQNVTLSCEQNLNHDAMYWYRQDPGQGLRLIYYSQIVNDFQKGDIAEGYSVSREKKESFPLTVTSAQKNPTAFYLCASTPTGGTYGYTFGSGTRLTVV.

This clone showed up just once. V usage is TRBV11-2 and J usage is TRBJ1-4, with D possibly being TRBD1 (5 bases). V was cut by 4 bases and J by 10 bases, with 13 bases left in between. Per the germline V gene, CDR1 is SGHAT and CDR2 is FQNNGV. CDR3 length equals 13 residues. The chain's CDR3 is CASSSRDSGKLFF. The CDR3 region has the DNA TGTGCCAGCAGCTCCCGGGACTCGGGAAAACTGTTTTTT.

J is TRBJ2-5 and V is TRBV7-2, with 11 bases identical to TRBD2. Germline lookup yields CDR1 SGHTA and CDR2 FQGNSA. Germline trimming cut 4 bases from V and 2 bases from J; bases unmatched to any gene: 9. This CDR3 contains 17 residues. CDR3 region: CASSWGARLAGQETQYF. DNA for the CDR3: TGTGCCAGCAGCTGGGGGGCTAGACTAGCGGGGCAAGAGACCCAGTACTTC.

The chain carries TRBV4-1 and TRBJ2-5; 7 nucleotides line up with TRBD1. V lost 0 bases to trimming and J lost 2 bases; unmatched junction nucleotides: 9. Germline loops: CDR1 MGHRA, CDR2 YSYEKL. The CDR3 has 17 residues. The CDR3 nucleotides read TGCGCCAGCAGCCAAGAATACCGGCCGGGACAGCAAGAGACCCAGTACTTC. Protein sequence: CASSQEYRPGQQETQYF.